Presented here are 9 T cell receptor beta chains from one specimen sequenced in a study of memory CD8 T cells in hepatitis C reinfection. TCRdb's copy holds only in-frame clones and misses some; the assay was immunoSEQ multiplex PCR. The table lists 45,000 to 55,000 clones, roughly 90% of them singletons, with 1% in the top ten. Noted time point: pre-reinfection, 55 to 20 weeks before reinfection detection. TCR sequencing was done directly ex vivo on sorted cells, without expansion in vitro. What was sequenced was naive CD8+ T cells sorted from blood. All receptors come from a man aged 18 to 29 with hepatitis C virus infection.

The chain has TRBV7-9 and TRBJ2-1, with 7 positions matching TRBD1. The CDR3 contains 13 residues. J gave up 8 bases and V 5 bases, and 6 bases lay outside the gene matches. From germline, CDR1 is SEHNR and CDR2 FQNEAQ (reference sequence). The CDR3 DNA sequence: TGTGCCAGCAGCCCAACAGGGGCCCATGAGCAGTTCTTC. Its protein product is CASSPTGAHEQFF.

This chain uses TRBV11-2 with TRBJ2-7; 12 positions match TRBD1. Germline V gene data show CDR1 as SGHAT and CDR2 as FQNNGV. CDR3 size: 15 residues. The J segment lost 4 bases and the V segment lost 5 bases, leaving 6 bases of the junction unmatched. DNA for the CDR3: TGTGCCAGCAGCGACGGGACAGGGGGCGAGTACGAGCAGTACTTC. It yields the protein CASSDGTGGEYEQYF.

The V gene is TRBV2, the J gene TRBJ2-2, with 8 bases fitting TRBD1. V was clipped by 6 bases and J by 3 bases; unmatched bases: 9. Germline CDR1 SNHLY, CDR2 FYNNEI. CDR3 length equals 16 residues. The CDR3 nucleotides read TGTGCCAGCAGCGTATCACAGGGGGTGGACACCGGGGAGCTGTTTTTT. Translating gives CASSVSQGVDTGELFF.

The chain uses TRBV4-1 and TRBJ2-1; a possible D gene is TRBD2 (7 bases). Germline-derived CDR1 and CDR2 are MGHRA and YSYEKL. This CDR3 is 16 amino acids long. Trimming removed 4 bases at V and 7 bases at J, with 20 bases between. The CDR3: CASSLQEGGGLNEQFF. The CDR3 DNA is TGCGCCAGCAGCCTCCAAGAGGGGGGGGGCCTAAATGAGCAGTTCTTC.

This chain joins TRBV11-2 and TRBJ2-7; 10 bases are shared with TRBD2. CDR3 length: 13 amino acids. The V gene end was trimmed by 5 bases and the J gene end by 4 bases; junction bases not matched to a gene: 2. Per germline, CDR1 SGHAT and CDR2 FQNNGV. The CDR3 region has the DNA TGTGCCAGCAGCGGACTAGCGGATTACGAGCAGTACTTC. Protein: CASSGLADYEQYF.

The chain has TRBV5-1 and TRBJ2-7, with a weak D call TRBD1 (7 bases). Germline CDR1 reads SGHRS; CDR2 reads YFSETQ. The CDR3 length is 14 residues. Trimming pared 0 bases from V and 4 bases from J, leaving 11 bases between. The CDR3 DNA follows: TGCGCCAGCAGCTTGGCCGCAGGGGGGTACGAGCAGTACTTC. Residues: CASSLAAGGYEQYF.

The chain links TRBV9 to TRBJ2-3, with TRBD2 matching 11 bases. Trimming cost V 3 bases and J 9 bases; bases outside gene matches: 12. Germline CDR1 is SGDLS and CDR2 is YYNGEE. This CDR3 is 16 amino acids long. CDR3 region: CASSADGLAGTRTQYF. The CDR3 DNA reads TGTGCCAGCAGCGCCGACGGACTAGCGGGTACACGGACGCAGTATTTT.

This chain uses TRBV11-2 with TRBJ2-3; 8 bases agree with TRBD2. The V segment lost 8 bases and the J segment 1 base; nucleotides outside the gene matches: 11. The germline CDR1 and CDR2 sequences are SGHAT and FQNNGV. CDR3 length: 16 residues. In DNA form, the CDR3 reads TGTGCCAGCTCCGACCGAGGGCGGGGGGGCACAGATACGCAGTATTTT. This gives the protein CASSDRGRGGTDTQYF.

The CDR3 loop reads CSVEEQGDYGYTF. The CDR3 DNA follows: TGCAGCGTTGAAGAACAGGGGGACTATGGCTACACCTTC. This rearrangement joins TRBV29-1 to TRBJ1-2; TRBD1 aligns across 8 bases. This CDR3 is built from 13 residues. Germline values: CDR1 SQVTM, CDR2 ANQGSEA. J was trimmed by 3 bases and V by 0 bases; bases with no gene match: 0.